This entry lists 26 T cell receptor beta chains sequenced from one sample in a study of human T cells and chemical hapten exposure. MiXCR, run by TCRdb on the RACE reads, gives a single entry per CDR3 protein. The data show over 300,000 distinct CDR3 sequences, roughly 4.6% seen once. Time point defined: pre-sensitization, week 0. Treatment meaning: therapeutic diphenylcyclopropenone sensitization with weekly scalp DPC. Sequenced material: whole blood, taken in connection with sensitization to the hapten diphenylcyclopropenone (DPC). Source of these receptors: a woman aged 45 to 65 with alopecia areata. Some clones in this sample may be carry-over from other donors' samples.

This clonotype showed up just a few times. This chain joins TRBV19 and TRBJ2-1; 9 bases are shared with TRBD2. With 1 base clipped from V and 2 bases from J, the junction kept 6 bases outside the gene matches. The CDR3 runs to 17 residues. Germline V CDR1 and CDR2: LNHDA, SQIVND (reference sequence). CDR3 in amino acids: CASSIASTSGTYNEQFF. CDR3 bases: TGTGCCAGTAGTATAGCATCGACTAGCGGAACCTACAATGAGCAGTTCTTC.

This clonotype was seen at least ten times. The chain links TRBV5-1 to TRBJ1-5, with D perhaps TRBD1 (6 bases). Germline V gene data show CDR1 as SGHRS and CDR2 as YFSETQ. The CDR3 totals 15 residues. Between the trimmed V and J ends, which lost 10 bases and 2 bases, there was a span of 19 bases. CDR3 protein: CALRLGGSGNQPQHF. The CDR3 DNA follows: TGCGCCCTAAGATTAGGGGGTAGCGGCAATCAGCCCCAGCATTTT. Complete variable domain (other parts from reference TRBV5-1 and TRBJ1-5): KAGVTQTPRYLIKTRGQQVTLSCSPISGHRSVSWYQQTPGQGLQFLFEYFSETQRNKGNFPGRFSGRQFSNSRSEMNVSTLELGDSALYLCALRLGGSGNQPQHFGDGTRLSIL.

The rearrangement links TRBV24-1 to TRBJ2-7; the match to TRBD1 covers 7 bases. Looked up from germline, CDR1 is KGHDR and CDR2 is SFDVKD. V gave up 3 bases and J gave up 4 bases; unmatched junction bases: 8. This CDR3 contains 15 residues. The CDR3: CATSDNHRGRYEQYF. The CDR3 region has the DNA TGTGCCACCAGTGATAACCACAGGGGACGGTACGAGCAGTACTTC.

The V and J genes are TRBV7-2 and TRBJ1-6; tentative D call: TRBD1 (5 bases). Trimming stripped 2 bases from V and 6 bases from J, with 17 bases between. The CDR3 sequence is 17 residues long. Germline CDR1 and CDR2: SGHTA and FQGNSA. The CDR3 spells CASSLSPGATFNSPLHF. The CDR3 coding sequence is TGTGCCAGCAGCTTAAGCCCCGGGGCTACGTTTAATTCACCCCTCCACTTT.

The rearrangement links TRBV5-1 to TRBJ2-3; 10 positions match TRBD2. This CDR3 comprises 16 residues. V shed 1 base and J 2 bases; nucleotides not matched to a gene: 4. The germline gives CDR1 SGHRS, CDR2 YFSETQ. CDR3 in DNA: TGCGCCAGCAGCTTGCTTGGACTAGCGGTCACAGATACGCAGTATTTT. This sequence encodes CASSLLGLAVTDTQYF.

The table lists this clonotype with a few counts. The chain has TRBV29-1 and TRBJ2-2; a possible D gene is TRBD2 (5 bases). CDR1 and CDR2 (germline): SQVTM, ANQGSEA. This CDR3 contains 14 residues. V lost 6 bases and J lost 2, with 13 bases in between. CDR3 amino acids: CSVNGGSNTGELFF. The CDR3 region has the DNA TGCAGCGTGAACGGAGGCTCCAACACCGGGGAGCTGTTTTTT.

This chain uses TRBV20-1 with TRBJ1-1; TRBD1 aligns across 8 bases. The germline CDR1 and CDR2 sequences are DFQATT and SNEGSKA (reference sequence). With V trimmed by 6 bases and J by 2 bases, 8 bases remained unmatched. The CDR3 covers 14 residues. CDR3 loop: CSANYGTGNTEAFF. The CDR3 coding sequence is TGCAGTGCCAACTACGGGACAGGTAACACTGAAGCTTTCTTT.

This clonotype appeared a few times. The gene calls are TRBV29-1 and TRBJ1-5, with TRBD1 as a possible D gene (5 bases). Between the trimmed V and J ends, which lost 5 bases and 7 bases, there was a span of 15 bases. CDR1 SQVTM and CDR2 ANQGSEA come from the germline V gene. CDR3 size: 13 residues. The DNA for the CDR3 is TGCAGCGTTACGACAGAGGTTGGGCAGCCCCAGCATTTT. Translated: CSVTTEVGQPQHF.

This clonotype was seen repeatedly, ten times or more. The V and J genes are TRBV12-3 or TRBV12-4 and TRBJ1-2, with 9 positions matching TRBD1. The CDR3 runs to 13 residues. V shed 6 bases, J shed 4 bases, and the junction held 3 bases outside the gene matches. The CDR3 region is CASSYRGLYGYTF. The DNA of the CDR3 is TGTGCCAGCAGCTACAGGGGGCTCTATGGCTACACCTTC.

The V call is TRBV7-2, the J call TRBJ2-2; no clear D gene. Per the germline V gene, CDR1 is SGHTA and CDR2 is FQGNSA. The CDR3 covers 13 residues. With 5 bases removed from V and 7 bases from J, the gap between germline ends came to 11 bases. CDR3 nucleotide sequence: TGTGCCAGCAGCCGAGTCATAGGCGGGGAGCTGTTTTTT. Its translation: CASSRVIGGELFF.

The sample holds a few counts of this clonotype. J is TRBJ1-5 and V is TRBV21-1; no DNA check was done on the table's D call, TRBD1. TRBV21-1 is flagged as a pseudogene. CDR3 size: 12 residues. The CDR3 DNA reads TGTGCCAGCAGTTTGAGGGGTGTGCCCCAGCATTTT. This translates into CASSLRGVPQHF.

This clonotype was counted many times. V is TRBV6-2 or TRBV6-3 and J is TRBJ1-5; the match to TRBD1 covers 8 bases. Losses at the gene ends were 5 bases for V and 2 bases for J; bases not matched to a gene: 8. Germline-derived CDR1 and CDR2 are MNHEY and SVGEGT. The CDR3 loop spans 16 amino acids. In DNA form, the CDR3 reads TGTGCCAGCAGTCCGGTTGGGGGACAGGGCAATCAGCCCCAGCATTTT. It encodes CASSPVGGQGNQPQHF.

This clonotype has ten or more counts. The rearrangement joins TRBV5-1 to TRBJ1-1, with D maybe TRBD1 (6 bases). This CDR3 has 13 residues. Germline V gives CDR1 SGHRS, CDR2 YFSETQ. The V end was cut by 2 bases, the J end by 6 bases, with 11 bases between. The CDR3 DNA reads as TGCGCCAGCAGCTTTCAACAGGGAGCTGAAGCTTTCTTT. This encodes CASSFQQGAEAFF.

At least ten counts were recorded for this clonotype. The V and J genes are TRBV12-3 or TRBV12-4 and TRBJ2-1, with 9 nucleotides matching TRBD1. The trim removed 0 bases at V and 14 bases at J, leaving 2 bases unmatched. The CDR3 loop spans 12 amino acids. The CDR3 DNA reads TGTGCCAGCAGTTTAGCCGGGACAGGGAAGTTCTTC. This sequence encodes CASSLAGTGKFF.

This chain uses TRBV9 with TRBJ2-1; D may match TRBD1 or TRBD2 (5 bases each). V was shortened by 2 bases and J by 8 bases, with 17 bases between the two germline ends. Per the germline V gene, CDR1 is SGDLS and CDR2 is YYNGEE. The CDR3 runs to 15 residues. The CDR3 spells CASSVAGTETDEQFF. CDR3 in DNA: TGTGCCAGCAGCGTGGCCGGGACGGAGACCGATGAGCAGTTCTTC.

Ten or more counts support this clonotype. The V and J genes are TRBV12-3 or TRBV12-4 and TRBJ2-7; 8 positions match TRBD1. The CDR3 sequence is 18 residues long. V lost 4 bases to trimming and J lost 3 bases; unmatched junction nucleotides: 17. In DNA, the CDR3 is TGTGCCAGCAGTTCCGGGACAGGCTATGGGGACAGTCTCTACGAGCAGTACTTC. Protein: CASSSGTGYGDSLYEQYF.

This clonotype showed up just a few times. The chain joins TRBV18 to TRBJ2-5; 8 bases are a match to TRBD2. J gave up 4 bases and V 6 bases, and 7 bases lay outside the gene matches. Germline V gene lookup returns CDR1 KGHSH and CDR2 LQKENI. CDR3 length equals 14 residues. The CDR3 is CASSPPGGAETQYF. CDR3 DNA: TGTGCCAGCTCCCCCCCCGGGGGGGCAGAGACCCAGTACTTC. The variable domain in full, completed from reference TRBV18 and TRBJ2-5, reads NAGVMQNPRHLVRRRGQEARLRCSPMKGHSHVYWYRQLPEEGLKFMVYLQKENIIDESGMPKERFSAEFPKEGPSILRIQQVVRGDSAAYFCASSPPGGAETQYFGPGTRLLVL.

This clonotype was recorded at least ten times. This chain connects TRBV7-8 to TRBJ2-1; maybe TRBD1 (6 bases). V lost 5 bases, J lost 6 bases, and 17 bases lay in between. The CDR3 loop spans 15 amino acids. CDR1 SGHVS and CDR2 FQNEAQ come from the germline V gene. In DNA, the CDR3 is TGTGCCAGCAGCCGCACCGGGACAATGGGCAATGAGCAGTTCTTC. Amino acid sequence: CASSRTGTMGNEQFF.

The chain joins TRBV5-1 to TRBJ2-7; 7 bases match TRBD2. Per germline, CDR1 SGHRS and CDR2 YFSETQ. This CDR3 contains 14 residues. The V and J ends lost 2 bases and 3 bases, in that order; junction bases with no gene match: 5. The CDR3 nucleotides read TGCGCCAGCAGCTTCGGGAGCGGGGACTACGAGCAGTACTTC. The encoded protein is CASSFGSGDYEQYF.

This clonotype was seen a few times. The V gene is TRBV4-2, the J gene TRBJ2-7; TRBD1 matches 7 bases. CDR1 and CDR2 from the germline V gene are LGHNA and YNFKEQ. The CDR3 has 15 residues. Trimming at V came to 0 bases and at J to 4 bases, leaving 6 bases not matched to a gene. This chain's CDR3 is CASSQDLRGQYEQYF. CDR3 nucleotides: TGTGCCAGCAGCCAAGATCTGAGGGGGCAGTACGAGCAGTACTTC.

The CDR3 spells CASSLDVNTYEQYF. Here the CDR3 DNA reads TGTGCCAGCAGCTTGGACGTGAACACATACGAGCAGTACTTC. The chain uses TRBV5-4 and TRBJ2-7, with D hard to call. V shed 0 bases and J shed 4 bases, with 11 bases lying between them. Germline lookup yields CDR1 SGHNT and CDR2 YYREEE (reference sequence). This CDR3 is 14 amino acids long.

This clonotype was detected only a few times. This chain uses TRBV12-3 or TRBV12-4 with TRBJ1-1; 11 bases are shared with TRBD1. The CDR3 consists of 16 residues. Losses at the gene ends were 4 bases for V and 5 bases for J; bases not matched to a gene: 9. As DNA, the CDR3 is TGTGCCAGCAGTTATGGGGTGGGGACAGGGGGAACTGAAGCTTTCTTT. It translates to CASSYGVGTGGTEAFF.

This chain links TRBV10-3 with TRBJ2-1, with D perhaps being TRBD1 or TRBD2 (7 bases each). Trimming cost V 11 bases and J 6 bases, with 14 bases left between them. Looked up from germline, CDR1 is ENHRY and CDR2 is SYGVKD. The CDR3 is made up of 12 amino acids. The CDR3 nucleotides read TGTGCCGCCAGGGGGGGTTCCAATGAGCAGTTCTTC. Translated: CAARGGSNEQFF.

This clonotype has only a few counts. This sequence joins TRBV27 and TRBJ1-2; 7 nucleotides align to TRBD1. CDR1 is MNHEY and CDR2 is SMNVEV in the germline V gene (reference sequence). After removal of 5 bases from V and 4 bases from J, the junction contained 10 bases not matched to a gene. The CDR3 consists of 15 residues. DNA of the CDR3: TGTGCCAGCAGTCAGGGACAGCCTTACTTCTATGGCTACACCTTC. This gives the protein CASSQGQPYFYGYTF.

V and J are TRBV7-9 and TRBJ1-3, with D unresolved. CDR1 and CDR2 (germline): SEHNR, FQNEAQ (reference sequence). The CDR3 is 17 residues long. V lost 5 bases, J lost 0 bases, and 17 bases lay in between. The CDR3 coding sequence is TGTGCCAGCAGCCCGGCCGATGCGGGCATCTCTGGAAACACCATATATTTT. Translation gives CASSPADAGISGNTIYF.

This clonotype has at least ten counts. The chain is built from TRBV11-1 and TRBJ2-5; weak D call: TRBD1 (5 bases). The V end was cut by 5 bases, the J end by 0 bases, with 16 bases between. The CDR3 runs 16 residues. Germline lookup yields CDR1 SGHAT and CDR2 FQDESV (reference sequence). The CDR3 DNA follows: TGTGCCAGCAGCGACAGCGACAGACTGTACCAAGAGACCCAGTACTTC. This translates into CASSDSDRLYQETQYF. Full variable domain (remainder filled in from reference TRBV11-1 and TRBJ2-5): EAEVAQSPRYKITEKSQAVAFWCDPISGHATLYWYRQILGQGPELLVQFQDESVVDDSQLPKDRFSAERLKGVDSTLKIQPAELGDSAMYLCASSDSDRLYQETQYFGPGTRLLVL.